This T cell receptor beta chain was sequenced in a study of shared clonotypes between healthy human individuals. Study-level results: An expected dependence of interdonor clonotype sharing on sequencing depth was noted.

Germline-derived CDR1 and CDR2 are MNHEY and SMNVEV (reference sequence). V was trimmed by 2 bases and J by 5 bases, leaving 6 bases between them. CDR3 length: 13 residues. On this clone itself: What it recognizes is unknown. The sample has other DNA sequences that encode this CDR3 too.

Each subset's genomic DNA was shared equally among a number of immunoSEQ plates. Methods used by the authors: With immunoSEQ giving junction-only sequences and no quality scores, filtering differed. Repertoires were generated with immunoSEQ multiplex PCR, while TCRdb's copy carries only in-frame clones and drops some. V and J calls and clone size come straight from that table; D and trimming were deduced from the DNA. The sample consists of hundreds of thousands of clones, approximately 96% of them appearing once. Naive CD8 cells were CD45RO-negative, positively selected for CCR7, excluding terminally differentiated effector memory CD45RA+ cells.

This TCR came from a woman aged 30 to 39 in good health. Sequencing was performed on naive CD8+ T cells sorted from blood. The chain links TRBV27 to TRBJ2-2, with D unclear. In DNA form, the CDR3 reads TGTGCCAGCAGTTTAGACGGAACCGGGGAGCTGTTTTTT. Translated, it gives CASSLDGTGELFF.